The 30 T cell receptor beta chains presented below share a single source sample, sequenced in a study of T cells in localized non-small cell lung cancer. The repertoire was sequenced with immunoSEQ multiplex PCR; TCRdb's copy has only in-frame clones and lacks some. The sample lists 25,000 to 35,000 clones; around 92% were seen once. The material sequenced was peripheral blood, taken before any cancer treatment. The receptors here all came from a female donor over 55 with stage I lung adenocarcinoma.

This clone came up a few times. The chain has TRBV2 and TRBJ1-3, with D perhaps matching TRBD1 (6 bases). Germline CDR1 is SNHLY and CDR2 is FYNNEI. The CDR3 consists of 17 residues. V dropped 8 bases and J dropped 0 bases, with 20 bases sitting between them. In DNA form, the CDR3 reads TGTGCCAGCTACCCTAATACAGGGACCATCTCTGGAAACACCATATATTTT. Protein product: CASYPNTGTISGNTIYF.

This clone was found once. The chain joins TRBV5-1 to TRBJ2-6; possibly TRBD1 for D (6 bases). Germline values: CDR1 SGHRS, CDR2 YFSETQ. This CDR3 is built from 17 residues. V gave up 4 bases and J gave up 0 bases, with 14 bases separating them. CDR3 amino acids: CASSVETGLSGANVLTF. The CDR3 DNA reads as TGCGCCAGCAGCGTGGAAACAGGGCTCTCTGGGGCCAACGTCCTGACTTTC.

This sequence joins TRBV6-5 and TRBJ2-2; D not resolved. V dropped 9 bases and J dropped 6 bases, with 20 bases sitting between them. The V gene's germline CDR1 is MNHEY and CDR2 SVGAGI. The CDR3 consists of 15 residues. The CDR3 here is CARHVLAHQPGELFF. The CDR3 nucleotides are TGTGCCAGACACGTTCTGGCCCACCAGCCCGGGGAGCTGTTTTTT.

The rearrangement joins TRBV5-1 to TRBJ2-7, with D hard to call. The CDR3 extends over 16 amino acids. Germline CDR1 is SGHRS and CDR2 is YFSETQ. Trimming took 3 bases from V and 4 from J, leaving 20 bases between them. The chain's CDR3 is CASSSGWLDPPYEQYF. The DNA of the CDR3 is TGCGCCAGCAGCTCTGGTTGGCTAGATCCGCCGTACGAGCAGTACTTC.

The rearrangement links TRBV19 to TRBJ1-5; no clear D gene. CDR1 and CDR2 from the germline V gene are LNHDA and SQIVND (reference sequence). Trimming removed 3 bases at V and 0 bases at J, with 6 bases between. The CDR3 is made up of 14 amino acids. CDR3 region: CASSIGLSNQPQHF. The CDR3 bases are TGTGCCAGTAGTATCGGCCTTAGCAATCAGCCCCAGCATTTT.

The chain couples TRBV5-1 to TRBJ1-5; D unclear. Trimming removed 0 bases from V and 3 bases from J, with 7 bases in between. Germline CDR1 reads SGHRS; CDR2 reads YFSETQ. This CDR3 contains 14 residues. Here the CDR3 reads CASSLGGDNQPQHF. The CDR3 bases are TGCGCCAGCAGCTTGGGTGGGGACAATCAGCCCCAGCATTTT. Full variable domain (remainder filled in from reference TRBV5-1 and TRBJ1-5): KAGVTQTPRYLIKTRGQQVTLSCSPISGHRSVSWYQQTPGQGLQFLFEYFSETQRNKGNFPGRFSGRQFSNSRSEMNVSTLELGDSALYLCASSLGGDNQPQHFGDGTRLSIL.

The CDR3 DNA reads TGTGCCAGTAGTATCCGGGACAGATTCTCTGGAAACACCATATATTTT. Encoded protein: CASSIRDRFSGNTIYF. The chain uses TRBV19 and TRBJ1-3, with 7 bases fitting TRBD1. There are 16 residues in the CDR3. Germline CDR1 LNHDA, CDR2 SQIVND (reference sequence). V lost 3 bases to trimming and J lost 0 bases; unmatched junction nucleotides: 5.

CDR3 sequence: CASSYGRDYNEQFF. CDR3 sequence (DNA): TGTGCCAGCAGTTACGGACGGGATTACAATGAGCAGTTCTTC. The chain is built from TRBV6-5 and TRBJ2-1, with a possible D match to TRBD2 (5 bases). This CDR3 region has 14 residues. The ends were cut back, 2 bases at V and 4 bases at J, with 9 bases in the middle. Per germline, CDR1 MNHEY and CDR2 SVGAGI.

This clone was observed a handful of times. V and J are TRBV9 and TRBJ2-3; D remains ambiguous. Trimming removed 0 bases from V and 3 bases from J, with 2 bases in between. Germline loops: CDR1 SGDLS, CDR2 YYNGEE. The CDR3 has 12 residues. The CDR3 protein is CASSVGTDTQYF. For the CDR3, the DNA is TGTGCCAGCAGCGTAGGGACAGATACGCAGTATTTT.

This clone occurred once. J is TRBJ2-7 and V is TRBV6-5; perhaps TRBD2 as D (6 bases). The CDR3 runs 15 residues. Germline V gives CDR1 MNHEY, CDR2 SVGAGI. V gave up 2 bases and J gave up 0 bases, with 11 bases separating them. CDR3: CASSYEGLSSYEQYF. The CDR3, as DNA: TGTGCCAGCAGTTACGAGGGACTGAGCTCCTACGAGCAGTACTTC.

The J gene is TRBJ2-7, the V gene TRBV5-1; weak D call: TRBD2 (6 bases). The V gene lost 8 bases and the J gene lost 2 bases, with 11 bases spanning the gap. Germline V gene data show CDR1 as SGHRS and CDR2 as YFSETQ. The CDR3 is 12 residues long. The CDR3 DNA reads TGCGCCAGTTCGGGGGACCCCTACGAGCAGTACTTC. It is translated as CASSGDPYEQYF.

V and J are TRBV28 and TRBJ2-1; possibly TRBD1 for D (5 bases). This CDR3 spans 16 amino acids. The V end lost 4 bases, the J end lost 2 bases, and 15 bases lay between the germline ends. CDR1 is MDHEN, CDR2 SYDVKM, per germline. The CDR3 loop is CASSSQGVMTYNEQFF. CDR3 bases: TGTGCCAGCAGTTCTCAAGGGGTAATGACCTACAATGAGCAGTTCTTC.

V usage is TRBV14 and J usage is TRBJ2-1; D is unclear. Trimming pared 1 base from V and 0 bases from J, leaving 10 bases between. This CDR3 comprises 16 residues. CDR1 SGHDN and CDR2 FVKESK come from the germline V gene. Here the CDR3 DNA reads TGTGCCAGCAGCCAAGTCGACCGCTCCTCCTACAATGAGCAGTTCTTC. It codes for CASSQVDRSSYNEQFF.

The chain uses TRBV7-2 and TRBJ2-1; 7 bases fit TRBD2. Trimming removed 8 bases from V and 3 bases from J; junction bases left unmatched: 10. This CDR3 spans 15 amino acids. CDR1 is SGHTA, CDR2 FQGNSA, per germline. The CDR3 DNA follows: TGTGCCAGCGTGGGAACTAGCGCGTACTACAATGAGCAGTTCTTC. Residues: CASVGTSAYYNEQFF.

V is TRBV5-1 and J is TRBJ1-2; D gene ambiguous. Trimming shortened V by 4 bases and J by 2 bases, and 12 bases separated the two germline ends. CDR1 is SGHRS, CDR2 YFSETQ, per germline. This CDR3 region has 14 residues. The CDR3 DNA is TGCGCCAGCAGCCTCGGGGATCGAAACTATGGCTACACCTTC. Its protein product is CASSLGDRNYGYTF. The whole variable domain, remainder taken from reference TRBV5-1 and TRBJ1-2, is KAGVTQTPRYLIKTRGQQVTLSCSPISGHRSVSWYQQTPGQGLQFLFEYFSETQRNKGNFPGRFSGRQFSNSRSEMNVSTLELGDSALYLCASSLGDRNYGYTFGSGTRLTVV.

The V and J genes are TRBV5-1 and TRBJ1-5, with D possibly matching TRBD1 (6 bases). The CDR3 is 14 amino acids. Trimming shortened V by 4 bases and J by 4 bases, and 12 bases separated the two germline ends. Germline loops: CDR1 SGHRS, CDR2 YFSETQ. This chain's CDR3 is CASSPGQPNQPQHF. The DNA for the CDR3 is TGCGCCAGCAGCCCTGGACAGCCGAATCAGCCCCAGCATTTT. Using reference TRBV5-1 and TRBJ1-5 for the parts outside the CDR3, the full variable domain is KAGVTQTPRYLIKTRGQQVTLSCSPISGHRSVSWYQQTPGQGLQFLFEYFSETQRNKGNFPGRFSGRQFSNSRSEMNVSTLELGDSALYLCASSPGQPNQPQHFGDGTRLSIL.

The chain carries TRBV29-1 and TRBJ2-1; D uncertain. The CDR3 spans 11 residues. CDR1 is SQVTM, CDR2 ANQGSEA, per germline. The germline V and J ends were trimmed by 8 bases and 8 bases, with 13 bases remaining between them. The CDR3 bases are TGCAGCTGCAAGTTGATTGATGAGCAGTTCTTC. Translated, it gives CSCKLIDEQFF.

This chain links TRBV7-2 with TRBJ1-2, with D uncertain. The V and J ends lost 5 bases and 6 bases respectively, with 19 bases between them. Germline V gene sequence: CDR1 SGHTA, CDR2 FQGNSA. The CDR3 sequence is 15 residues long. Here the CDR3 reads CASSPYDNTLNGYTF. CDR3 DNA: TGTGCCAGCAGCCCCTACGACAACACCCTGAATGGCTACACCTTC.

CDR3 sequence (DNA): TGTGCCAGCAGCCTATCACAGGGGAATAATGAAAAACTGTTTTTT. It codes for CASSLSQGNNEKLFF. The gene calls are TRBV7-9 and TRBJ1-4; the match to TRBD1 covers 7 bases. The CDR3 is made up of 15 amino acids. CDR1 SEHNR and CDR2 FQNEAQ come from the germline V gene (reference sequence). J was trimmed by 4 bases and V by 5 bases; bases with no gene match: 7.

This clone appeared once. The gene calls are TRBV28 and TRBJ1-2; TRBD1 aligns across 9 bases. The V segment lost 5 bases and the J segment 8 bases; nucleotides outside the gene matches: 6. Germline loops: CDR1 MDHEN, CDR2 SYDVKM. This CDR3 comprises 13 residues. The CDR3 DNA is TGTGCCAGCAGTCCGGACAGGGGATGGGGCTACACCTTC. As protein: CASSPDRGWGYTF.

The chain employs TRBV5-1 and TRBJ2-2; 9 bases are a match to TRBD2. Germline V gene data show CDR1 as SGHRS and CDR2 as YFSETQ. The CDR3 sequence is 15 residues long. V was clipped by 1 base and J by 7 bases; unmatched bases: 5. For the CDR3, the DNA is TGCGCCAGCAGCTTGTCTAGCGGGGTGCACGGGGAGCTGTTTTTT. Translated, it gives CASSLSSGVHGELFF.

The chain's CDR3 is CASSQLDRGFSEKLFF. The CDR3 DNA follows: TGTGCCAGCAGCCAACTTGACAGGGGGTTTAGTGAAAAACTGTTTTTT. The chain combines TRBV14 with TRBJ1-4; 9 bases agree with TRBD1. This CDR3 is 16 amino acids long. Germline CDR1 SGHDN, CDR2 FVKESK. The V and J ends lost 2 bases and 7 bases, in that order; junction bases with no gene match: 8.

V gene TRBV11-3 combines with J gene TRBJ2-2; 10 bases agree with TRBD1. This CDR3 contains 15 residues. The germline gives CDR1 SGHNT, CDR2 YENEEA. V lost 4 bases and J lost 5; bases outside the gene matches: 4. CDR3 sequence reads: CASSSGTGVTGELFF. DNA for the CDR3: TGTGCCAGCAGCTCCGGGACAGGGGTTACCGGGGAGCTGTTTTTT.

In DNA form, the CDR3 reads TGTGCCAGCAGCCCCCAGGGGACAGGTGCGACACCTGAAGCTTTCTTT. Translated: CASSPQGTGATPEAFF. The chain carries TRBV7-9 and TRBJ1-1; 8 nucleotides agree with TRBD1. CDR3 length: 16 residues. The J segment lost 6 bases and the V segment lost 5 bases, leaving 14 bases of the junction unmatched. Germline V lookup: CDR1 SEHNR, CDR2 FQNEAQ (reference sequence).

In DNA form, the CDR3 reads TGTGCCAGCAGCTTCGGGAGGACAGGGGTTTATTATTCACCCCTCCACTTT. Encoded protein: CASSFGRTGVYYSPLHF. The rearrangement joins TRBV7-2 to TRBJ1-6, with TRBD1 identical over 9 bases. J was trimmed by 8 bases and V by 3 bases; bases with no gene match: 11. Per the germline V gene, CDR1 is SGHTA and CDR2 is FQGNSA. The CDR3 extends over 17 amino acids.

The chain has TRBV19 and TRBJ2-2, with D unclear. CDR3 size: 14 residues. The germline CDR1 and CDR2 sequences are LNHDA and SQIVND (reference sequence). V was shortened by 0 bases and J by 6 bases, with 8 bases between the two germline ends. The DNA for the CDR3 is TGTGCCAGTAGTATAGATAGGGTCCCCGGGGAGCTGTTTTTT. Translating gives CASSIDRVPGELFF.

The rearrangement uses TRBV5-1 and TRBJ1-2; D not certain. V dropped 1 base and J dropped 5 bases, with 9 bases sitting between them. CDR1 is SGHRS and CDR2 is YFSETQ in the germline V gene. The CDR3 sequence is 13 residues long. As DNA, the CDR3 is TGCGCCAGCAGCTTGTCATTGGGGTATGGCTACACCTTC. Amino acid sequence: CASSLSLGYGYTF.

This sequence joins TRBV9 and TRBJ2-1; D gene ambiguous. In germline, CDR1 is SGDLS, CDR2 YYNGEE. Trimming pared 2 bases from V and 6 bases from J, leaving 9 bases between. CDR3 size: 13 residues. The CDR3 protein is CASSVGSVNEQFF. In DNA, the CDR3 is TGTGCCAGCAGCGTGGGTAGTGTCAATGAGCAGTTCTTC.

CDR3 nucleotides: TGTGCCAGCAGTGAAAGGTCGGCAGGGGTAGCGACAGATACGCAGTATTTT. Protein: CASSERSAGVATDTQYF. V gene TRBV6-1 combines with J gene TRBJ2-3; possible D gene TRBD1, 6 bases. Deletions cut 2 bases from V and 3 bases from J, with 18 bases between. In germline, CDR1 is MNHNS, CDR2 SASEGT. CDR3 length equals 17 residues.

J is TRBJ2-3 and V is TRBV18; a weak D match, TRBD2 (6 bases). This CDR3 region has 16 residues. Germline V gives CDR1 KGHSH, CDR2 LQKENI. The V and J ends lost 1 base and 2 bases respectively, with 13 bases between them. CDR3 coding DNA: TGTGCCAGCTCACCACGGGTAGCGGAGTACACAGATACGCAGTATTTT. Its translation is CASSPRVAEYTDTQYF.